The 25 T cell receptor beta chains listed next were all sequenced from one sample in a study of neurological immune-mediated disorders. A single record per CDR3 protein comes from TCRdb applying MiXCR to the 5' RACE reads. Found here are tens of thousands of distinct CDR3 sequences, approximately 3.9% of them singletons; the top ten hold 6.5%. The sample comprised PBMCs. The origin of the receptors is a man between 60 and 75 years old with multiple sclerosis.

This clonotype has ten or more counts. The CDR3 DNA reads TGTGCCAGCAGTTACTCGAACAGCCTCAATCTCTACAATGAGCAGTTCTTC. Its translation: CASSYSNSLNLYNEQFF. The chain carries TRBV6-5 and TRBJ2-1; D gene uncertain. CDR3 length: 17 amino acids. The V gene's germline CDR1 is MNHEY and CDR2 SVGAGI. V was cut by 0 bases and J by 3 bases, with 15 bases left in between.

This clonotype has a count of ten or more. The V gene is TRBV5-1, the J gene TRBJ1-1; D is unclear. Trimming pared 4 bases from V and 0 bases from J, leaving 10 bases between. CDR3 length: 14 amino acids. Germline CDR1 and CDR2: SGHRS and YFSETQ. CDR3 in DNA: TGCGCCAGCAGCCCCGAGGTGCTGAACACTGAAGCTTTCTTT. Its protein product is CASSPEVLNTEAFF.

The sample holds a few counts of this clonotype. CDR3 sequence (DNA): TGTGCCAGCAGCTTCGGCTACAGGGAAGATACGCAGTATTTT. It is translated as CASSFGYREDTQYF. The genes are TRBV11-3 and TRBJ2-3, with D possibly being TRBD1 (6 bases). V was clipped by 3 bases and J by 5 bases, with 12 bases between them. Germline CDR1 reads SGHNT; CDR2 reads YENEEA. The CDR3 length is 14 residues.

In the case of this clonotype: Just one base apart from a much larger clone, this may be a read error. The chain recombines TRBV24-1 with TRBJ1-5, with TRBD1 matching 9 bases. There are 13 residues in the CDR3. CDR1 is KGHDR and CDR2 is SFDVKD in the germline V gene. CDR3 sequence (DNA): TGTGCCACCCAGGGACAGGGTGGTCAGCACCAGCATTTT. Protein: CATQGQGGQHQHF.

This clonotype was recorded many times. The chain joins TRBV12-3 or TRBV12-4 to TRBJ2-7; 11 nucleotides align to TRBD2. This CDR3 comprises 14 residues. With V trimmed by 5 bases and J by 6 bases, 6 bases remained unmatched. CDR3: CASSRTSGQFEQYF. DNA for the CDR3: TGTGCCAGCAGTCGGACTAGCGGGCAATTCGAGCAGTACTTC.

This clonotype was detected ten times or more. The chain joins TRBV10-3 to TRBJ1-1, with 8 bases fitting TRBD1. This CDR3 is 16 amino acids long. Germline CDR1 is ENHRY and CDR2 is SYGVKD. V lost 5 bases, J lost 6 bases, and 14 bases stayed unmatched. The CDR3 protein is CAISKTGVDVGPEAFF. The CDR3 DNA is TGTGCCATCAGTAAGACAGGGGTAGATGTAGGCCCTGAAGCTTTCTTT.

The sample holds many counts of this clonotype. This chain links TRBV20-1 with TRBJ2-7, with 10 positions matching TRBD1. The V segment lost 7 bases and the J segment 3 bases; nucleotides outside the gene matches: 9. Germline V gene sequence: CDR1 DFQATT, CDR2 SNEGSKA (reference sequence). The CDR3 consists of 14 residues. The CDR3 bases are TGCAGTGGGATTAGAGGACAGGGGGGCTACGAGCAGTACTTC. It yields the protein CSGIRGQGGYEQYF.

This clonotype was recorded at least ten times. This sequence joins TRBV3-1 and TRBJ1-5; a weak D match, TRBD1 (5 bases). CDR1 LGHDT and CDR2 YNNKEL come from the germline V gene (reference sequence). V was cut by 0 bases and J by 7 bases, with 13 bases left in between. This CDR3 has 15 residues. The DNA for the CDR3 is TGTGCCAGCAGCCAAGACATGCGGGACGGGCAGCCCCAGCATTTT. Amino acid sequence: CASSQDMRDGQPQHF. Looking up the rest from reference TRBV3-1 and TRBJ1-5 gives the full variable domain: DTAVSQTPKYLVTQMGNDKSIKCEQNLGHDTMYWYKQDSKKFLKIMFSYNNKELIINETVPNRFSPKSPDKAHLNLHINSLELGDSAVYFCASSQDMRDGQPQHFGDGTRLSIL.

This clonotype has a count of ten or more. Relative to the germline gene, one junction end is altered; a read error may explain this. V usage is TRBV20-1 and J usage is TRBJ2-4; no definite D call. The CDR3 consists of 13 residues. Germline V gene sequence: CDR1 DFQATT, CDR2 SNEGSKA (reference sequence). CDR3 amino acids: CSARDPNRNIQYF. CDR3 DNA: TGCAGTGCCAGAGACCCCAACAGAAACATTCAGTACTTC.

In this sample, this clonotype turned up many times. The chain links TRBV20-1 to TRBJ2-1; TRBD2 matches 7 bases. Trimming cost V 0 bases and J 4 bases; bases outside gene matches: 6. Germline CDR1 DFQATT, CDR2 SNEGSKA (reference sequence). This CDR3 comprises 15 residues. CDR3 sequence reads: CSARDDQRGYNEQFF. The CDR3 DNA reads as TGCAGTGCTAGAGATGACCAGCGGGGTTACAATGAGCAGTTCTTC.

The CDR3 coding sequence is TGTGCCAGCTCACTTGACGCAGGAAACACCATATATTTT. Its translation: CASSLDAGNTIYF. V gene TRBV18 combines with J gene TRBJ1-3; D gene unclear. The CDR3 length is 13 residues. From germline, CDR1 is KGHSH and CDR2 LQKENI. V shed 4 bases and J shed 4 bases, with 8 bases lying between them.

Only a few counts were recorded for this clonotype. A much larger clone is a single base away; this may be a read error. The chain couples TRBV10-3 to TRBJ1-6, with a tentative D call TRBD1 (5 bases). CDR3 length: 13 residues. Germline V gene data show CDR1 as ENHRY and CDR2 as SYGVKD. CDR3 DNA: TGTGCCACCACGGGGGACGCAAATTCACACCTCCACTTT. Translation: CATTGDANSHLHF.

This clonotype was found many times. The chain employs TRBV3-1 and TRBJ1-5; the D is unclear. Germline CDR1 LGHDT, CDR2 YNNKEL (reference sequence). The CDR3 loop spans 14 amino acids. Trimming removed 4 bases from V and 5 bases from J, with 12 bases in between. CDR3 bases: TGTGCCAGCAGCCCGTTCGGGGAAGATCAGCCCCAGCATTTT. Translating gives CASSPFGEDQPQHF.

This clonotype was observed at least ten times. V gene TRBV7-8 combines with J gene TRBJ1-3; D is ambiguous. Germline V gene data show CDR1 as SGHVS and CDR2 as FQNEAQ. The CDR3 length is 13 residues. V was cut by 2 bases and J by 7 bases, with 9 bases left in between. Here the CDR3 DNA reads TGTGCCAGCAGCTTAATTTCCCATAACACCATATATTTT. It translates to CASSLISHNTIYF.

There are many counts of this clonotype. Here the CDR3 reads CASSRDSYNEQFF. DNA for the CDR3: TGTGCCAGCAGTCGGGACTCTTACAATGAGCAGTTCTTC. The V call is TRBV6-5, the J call TRBJ2-1; TRBD2 might be the D (6 bases). Germline V gene sequence: CDR1 MNHEY, CDR2 SVGAGI. V was cut by 5 bases and J by 4 bases, with 9 bases left in between. CDR3 length: 13 residues.

This clonotype was recorded at least ten times. The chain is built from TRBV5-1 and TRBJ1-1; weak D call: TRBD1 (5 bases). Germline loops: CDR1 SGHRS, CDR2 YFSETQ. The CDR3 totals 15 residues. Between the trimmed V and J ends, which lost 0 bases and 4 bases, there was a span of 13 bases. The CDR3 nucleotides are TGCGCCAGCAGCTTGGGGGACGGTGGCGGCACTGAAGCTTTCTTT. Translated: CASSLGDGGGTEAFF. Variable domain in full (rest from reference TRBV5-1 and TRBJ1-1): KAGVTQTPRYLIKTRGQQVTLSCSPISGHRSVSWYQQTPGQGLQFLFEYFSETQRNKGNFPGRFSGRQFSNSRSEMNVSTLELGDSALYLCASSLGDGGGTEAFFGQGTRLTVV.

This clonotype was detected many times. The rearrangement links TRBV2 to TRBJ2-2; 8 bases are a match to TRBD2. The junction had 8 bases not matched to a gene; V was cut back by 6 bases and J by 5 bases. The CDR3 is 15 amino acids. Germline loops: CDR1 SNHLY, CDR2 FYNNEI. The CDR3 spells CASRWKRGLTGELFF. The DNA for the CDR3 is TGTGCCAGCAGATGGAAGCGGGGGCTAACCGGGGAGCTGTTTTTT. Together with reference TRBV2 and TRBJ2-2, the CDR3 gives the full variable domain: EPEVTQTPSHQVTQMGQEVILRCVPISNHLYFYWYRQILGQKVEFLVSFYNNEISEKSEIFDDQFSVERPDGSNFTLKIRSTKLEDSAMYFCASRWKRGLTGELFFGEGSRLTVL.

This clonotype has at least ten counts. The V and J genes are TRBV25-1 and TRBJ2-7; 9 bases align to TRBD1. The germline V gene has CDR1 MGHDK and CDR2 SYGVNS. The CDR3 runs to 14 residues. V shed 4 bases and J 2 bases; nucleotides not matched to a gene: 3. In DNA form, the CDR3 reads TGTGCCAGCAGTGTTGGACAGGGGCCCTACGAGCAGTACTTC. Residues: CASSVGQGPYEQYF.

This clonotype was seen ten or more times. V gene TRBV15 combines with J gene TRBJ2-2; D gene uncertain. V lost 2 bases, J lost 4 bases, and 5 bases lay in between. In germline, CDR1 is LNHNV, CDR2 YYDKDF (reference sequence). The CDR3 covers 13 residues. This CDR3 is CATSRTVTGELFF. The CDR3 nucleotides are TGTGCCACCAGCAGAACGGTCACCGGGGAGCTGTTTTTT.

This clonotype was counted many times. The chain combines TRBV24-1 with TRBJ2-2; possibly TRBD2 for D (5 bases). The CDR3 has 17 amino acids. Germline-derived CDR1 and CDR2 are KGHDR and SFDVKD. The CDR3: CVFTLFIRDFNTGELFF. In nucleotides, the CDR3 is TGTGTCTTTACCCTCTTCATCCGGGATTTCAACACCGGGGAGCTGTTTTTT.

This clonotype has at least ten counts. The chain couples TRBV7-9 to TRBJ1-1, with D maybe TRBD1 (5 bases). Germline CDR1 reads SEHNR; CDR2 reads FQNEAQ (reference sequence). Trimming left V 5 bases short and J 1 base short, with 11 bases between. CDR3 size: 14 residues. CDR3 sequence reads: CASSRRAPNTEAFF. The CDR3 DNA follows: TGTGCCAGCAGCCGCAGGGCCCCGAACACTGAAGCTTTCTTT.

This clonotype was recorded many times. The chain carries TRBV5-1 and TRBJ1-1, with a possible D match to TRBD1 (6 bases). V was pared by 1 base and J by 6 bases, with 13 bases between. This CDR3 has 14 residues. CDR1 SGHRS and CDR2 YFSETQ come from the germline V gene. The CDR3 DNA follows: TGCGCCAGCAGCTTGCGACAGGCGGGAGCTGAAGCTTTCTTT. Its protein product is CASSLRQAGAEAFF.

Ten or more counts support this clonotype. V and J are TRBV5-5 and TRBJ2-1; TRBD2 agrees at 7 bases. This CDR3 contains 16 residues. J was trimmed by 10 bases and V by 4 bases; bases with no gene match: 17. Germline CDR1 reads SGHKS; CDR2 reads YYEKEE (reference sequence). DNA for the CDR3: TGTGCCAGCAGCCCCTGGGGGGGGGACGCTACGGGCGAGCAGTTCTTC. This translates into CASSPWGGDATGEQFF.

This clonotype was seen many times. The genes are TRBV5-1 and TRBJ2-2, with D maybe TRBD2 (6 bases). V was cut by 3 bases and J by 4 bases, with 16 bases left in between. Germline-derived CDR1 and CDR2 are SGHRS and YFSETQ. The CDR3 runs to 16 residues. Here the CDR3 reads CASSSGHGSSTGELFF. The DNA of the CDR3 is TGCGCCAGCAGCTCAGGACACGGGAGCAGCACCGGGGAGCTGTTTTTT.

A note on this clonotype: Since a much larger clone is just one base distant, this may be a read error. The chain links TRBV12-3 or TRBV12-4 to TRBJ1-2; D is perhaps TRBD1 (5 bases). The CDR3 totals 12 residues. CDR3 sequence reads: CDSSSDSYGYTF. The CDR3 nucleotides are TGTGACAGCAGTTCAGACAGCTATGGCTACACCTTC.